This T cell receptor (beta chain) is drawn from a study of T cell changes during pregnancy in multiple sclerosis. Germline lookup yields CDR1 SGHNT and CDR2 YYREEE (reference sequence). Unmatched junction bases numbered 8, after V lost 4 bases and J lost 7 bases. CDR3 length equals 16 residues. The method was immunoSEQ multiplex PCR; TCRdb's version includes in-frame clones alone and lacks a portion of them. The table lists tens of thousands of clones, 91% of them singletons, with about 0.92% in the top ten. Source: peripheral blood, taken in the second trimester of pregnancy. The TCR sequence derives from a female donor with multiple sclerosis, enrolled in a pregnancy study. This chain connects TRBV5-4 to TRBJ1-6; 10 bases map to TRBD1. The CDR3 bases are TGTGCCAGCAGCGCGGGACAGGGGCGTGGGAATTCACCCCTCCACTTT. This codes for CASSAGQGRGNSPLHF.